This TCR beta chain was sequenced in a study of cytomegalovirus exposure and HLA in healthy donors. On the study more broadly: In an early release, HLA-typed donors contributed approximately 82 million unique TCR sequences. Genetic ancestry analysis placed approximately 78% of the 400 or so donors that were genotyped in the Caucasian-associated cluster. Whole-study results and caveats: What TCR beta sequences reportedly achieved was accurate prediction of HLA-A and HLA-B alleles in most subjects.

This PCR relied on a set of 60 Vbeta primers and 13 Jbeta primers. Original processing notes: About 11 million shared chains were among the approximately 76 million unique TCR beta chains that a later analysis counted. The repertoire was sequenced with immunoSEQ multiplex PCR; TCRdb's copy has only in-frame clones and lacks some. That table supplies the V and J calls and clone size; D and trimming were determined from the DNA. Of 150,000 to 200,000 clones listed, just over 75% are singletons. V trimming: 5 bases; J trimming: 6 bases; junction bases outside the gene matches: 3. The CDR3 length is 13 residues. The germline CDR1 and CDR2 sequences are MNHNS and SASEGT. Comment on this clone: Its antigen is undetermined.

This receptor was identified in a man between 25 and 39 years old in good health and CMV-seronegative. The V call is TRBV6-1, the J call TRBJ2-7, with 11 nucleotides matching TRBD1. The material sequenced was PBMCs. CDR3 in amino acids: CASSSDRGREQYF. The CDR3 DNA reads as TGTGCCAGCAGTTCGGACAGGGGGCGCGAGCAGTACTTC.